This T cell receptor (beta chain) was sequenced in a study of shared clonotypes between healthy human individuals. Each unsorted PBMC replicate got 300 ng genomic DNA, tens of thousands of genomes. Libraries were prepared by immunoSEQ multiplex PCR; TCRdb keeps only in-frame clonotypes and omits some of them. The sample carries some 510,000 clones, approximately 79% recorded once. Donors, healthy HIV-negative adults, lacked recent acute infections or vaccinations. Broader study findings: Collection of samples was limited to blood; tissue repertoires likely differ. What limited the represented genetic and exposure-history diversity was the small number of donors.

There are 12 residues in the CDR3. V was cut by 8 bases and J by 4 bases, with 11 bases left in between. Germline V lookup: CDR1 MNHEY, CDR2 SVGAGI. Comments on this clone: Its antigen is not known.

The V and J genes are TRBV6-5 and TRBJ1-1; perhaps TRBD1 as D (6 bases). Sequencing input: PBMCs. The TCR sequence derives from a woman between 40 and 50 years old in good health. Some clones in this sample may be carry-over from other donors' samples. The CDR3 DNA is TGTGCCAGCTTAAACAGGGCCACTGAAGCTTTCTTT. Protein sequence: CASLNRATEAFF.